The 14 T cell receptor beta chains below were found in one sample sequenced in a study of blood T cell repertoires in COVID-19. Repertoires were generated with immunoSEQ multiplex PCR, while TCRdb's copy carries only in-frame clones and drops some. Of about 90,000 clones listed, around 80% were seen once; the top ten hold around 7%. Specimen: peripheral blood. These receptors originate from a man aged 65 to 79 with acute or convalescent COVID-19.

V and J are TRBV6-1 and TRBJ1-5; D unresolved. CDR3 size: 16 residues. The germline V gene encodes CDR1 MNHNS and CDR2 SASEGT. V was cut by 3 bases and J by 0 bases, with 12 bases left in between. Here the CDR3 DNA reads TGTGCCAGCAGTGATTCAGGAGGCCATAGCAATCAGCCCCAGCATTTT. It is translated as CASSDSGGHSNQPQHF.

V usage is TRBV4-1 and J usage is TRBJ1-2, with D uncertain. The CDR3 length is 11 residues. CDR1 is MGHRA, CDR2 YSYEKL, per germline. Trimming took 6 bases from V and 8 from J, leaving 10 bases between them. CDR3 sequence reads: CASSQNQGYTF. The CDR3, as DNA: TGCGCCAGCAGTCAAAACCAGGGCTACACCTTC.

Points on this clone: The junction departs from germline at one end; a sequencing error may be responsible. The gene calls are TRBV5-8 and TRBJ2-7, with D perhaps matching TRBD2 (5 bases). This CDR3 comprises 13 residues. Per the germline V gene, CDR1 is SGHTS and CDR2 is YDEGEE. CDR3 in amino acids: CASRLGSRNEQYF. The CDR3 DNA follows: TGTGCCAGCAGGTTGGGGAGTAGGAACGAGCAGTACTTC.

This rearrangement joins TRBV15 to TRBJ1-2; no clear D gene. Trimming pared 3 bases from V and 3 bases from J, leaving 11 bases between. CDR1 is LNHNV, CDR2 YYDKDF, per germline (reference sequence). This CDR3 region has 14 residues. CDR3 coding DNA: TGTGCCACCAGCAGGGGCGGGAGCGACTATGGCTACACCTTC. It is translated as CATSRGGSDYGYTF.

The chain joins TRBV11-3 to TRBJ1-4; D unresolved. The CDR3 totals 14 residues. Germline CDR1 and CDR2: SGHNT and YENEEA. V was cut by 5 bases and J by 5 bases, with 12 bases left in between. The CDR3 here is CASSPGGGNEKLFF. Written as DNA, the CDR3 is TGTGCCAGCAGCCCAGGAGGAGGAAATGAAAAACTGTTTTTT.

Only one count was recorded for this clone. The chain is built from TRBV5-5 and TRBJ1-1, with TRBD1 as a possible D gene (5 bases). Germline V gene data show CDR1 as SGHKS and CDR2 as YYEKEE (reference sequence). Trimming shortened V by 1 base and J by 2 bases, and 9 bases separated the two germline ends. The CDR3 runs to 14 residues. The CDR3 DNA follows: TGTGCCAGCAGCTTGCAGGGAGGAAACACTGAAGCTTTCTTT. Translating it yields CASSLQGGNTEAFF.

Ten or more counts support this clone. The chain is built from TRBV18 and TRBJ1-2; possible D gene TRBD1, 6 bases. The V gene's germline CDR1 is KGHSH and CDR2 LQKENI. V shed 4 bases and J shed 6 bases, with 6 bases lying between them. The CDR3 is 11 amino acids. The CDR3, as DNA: TGTGCCAGCTCACGACAGGATGGCTACACCTTC. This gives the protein CASSRQDGYTF.

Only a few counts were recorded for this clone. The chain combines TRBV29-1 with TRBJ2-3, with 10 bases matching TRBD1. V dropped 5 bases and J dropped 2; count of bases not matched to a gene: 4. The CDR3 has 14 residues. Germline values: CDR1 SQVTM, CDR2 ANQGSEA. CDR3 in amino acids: CSVPGQGFTDTQYF. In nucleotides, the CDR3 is TGCAGCGTTCCGGGACAGGGGTTCACAGATACGCAGTATTTT.

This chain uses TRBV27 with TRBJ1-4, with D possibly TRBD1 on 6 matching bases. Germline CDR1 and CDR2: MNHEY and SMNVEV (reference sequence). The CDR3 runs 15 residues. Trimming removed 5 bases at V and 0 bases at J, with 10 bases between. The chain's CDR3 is CASSPRGTTNEKLFF. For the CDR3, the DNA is TGTGCCAGCAGTCCCAGGGGCACAACTAATGAAAAACTGTTTTTT.

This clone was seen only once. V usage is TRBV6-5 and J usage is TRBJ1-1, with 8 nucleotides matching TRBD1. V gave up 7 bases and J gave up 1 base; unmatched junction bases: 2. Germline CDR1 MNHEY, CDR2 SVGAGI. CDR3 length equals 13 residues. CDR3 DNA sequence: TGTGCCAGCACTGGGACAGGGAACACTGAAGCTTTCTTT. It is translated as CASTGTGNTEAFF.

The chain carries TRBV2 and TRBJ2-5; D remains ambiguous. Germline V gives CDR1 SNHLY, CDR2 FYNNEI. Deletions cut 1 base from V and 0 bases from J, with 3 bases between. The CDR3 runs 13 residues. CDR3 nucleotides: TGTGCCAGCAGTGAAGACAACCAAGAGACCCAGTACTTC. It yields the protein CASSEDNQETQYF.

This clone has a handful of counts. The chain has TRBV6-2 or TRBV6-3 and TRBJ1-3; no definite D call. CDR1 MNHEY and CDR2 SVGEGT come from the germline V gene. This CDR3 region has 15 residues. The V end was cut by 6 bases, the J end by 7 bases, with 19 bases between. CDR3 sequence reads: CASSDHTTAGNTIYF. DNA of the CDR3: TGTGCCAGCAGCGACCACACCACGGCCGGGAACACCATATATTTT.

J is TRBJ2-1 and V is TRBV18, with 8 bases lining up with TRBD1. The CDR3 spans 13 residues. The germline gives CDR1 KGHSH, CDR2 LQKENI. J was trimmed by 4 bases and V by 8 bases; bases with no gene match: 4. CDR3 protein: CASTRDRYNEQFF. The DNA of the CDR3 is TGTGCCAGCACTCGGGACAGGTACAATGAGCAGTTCTTC.

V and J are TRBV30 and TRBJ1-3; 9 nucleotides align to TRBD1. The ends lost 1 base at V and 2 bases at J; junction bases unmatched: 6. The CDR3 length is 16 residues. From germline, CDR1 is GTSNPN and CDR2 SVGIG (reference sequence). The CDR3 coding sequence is TGTGCCTGGAGTGATACAGGGGGCAACGCTGGAAACACCATATATTTT. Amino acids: CAWSDTGGNAGNTIYF.